This entry describes one T cell receptor beta chain. This clonotype was observed many times. No antigen is known for it. It has no much larger one-base neighbor in the sample; base qualities were not kept. This entry belongs to a study of neurological immune-mediated disorders (dated by TCRdb to between 2018 and 2021). For context, the study as a whole: Among the 34 multiple sclerosis patients, some 31 had relapsing-remitting MS and 3 had secondary progressive MS. Longitudinal HAM/TSP donors and healthy donors each had 3 time-points at intervals of about 3-45 months. The study compared peripheral blood TCR-beta repertoires of HTLV-I-associated myelopathy (HAM/TSP) patients, multiple sclerosis patients and healthy controls using UMI-based sequencing. The cohort was made up of about 65 subjects, consisting of about 14 HAM/TSP patients, around 35 multiple sclerosis patients and around 20 healthy controls. The approximately 98 TCR-beta libraries included longitudinal samples, technical triplicates and paired sorted CD4+ and CD8+ T-cell subsets alongside PBMC samples.

cDNA synthesis used template-switch 5'RACE with a primer carrying a 10-nucleotide random unique molecular identifier tagging each TCR transcript. Over 180 million TCR-beta sequences, covering 15-18 subjects, were produced in each sequencing run. The RNeasy kit was used to extract total RNA. TCR-beta VDJ regions were amplified with primers for the TCR constant region and the 5'RACE anchor, using the KAPA Real-time Library Amplification kit. Sample indexes and Illumina adaptors were added in a first PCR, and a second PCR then increased library yield. After purification with Ampure beads, the TCR product of roughly 650 bp was size-selected on a 2% E-gel SizeSelection system. Before pooling, libraries had their quality checked on a Bioanalyzer, their concentration measured with Qubit, and their quantity determined with the Kapa Library Quantification kit. An Illumina HiSeq 2500 sequenced the libraries paired-end 2 x 150 bp. To increase sequence diversity, roughly 24-31% phiX was spiked into each library pool. For the original study's pipeline: Quality-filtered reads were processed with the UMI-based MiGEC pipeline, which removed over 80% of raw TCR sequences during error correction. IMGT germline references were used for aligning VDJ genes, and each clonotype was defined as a unique CDR3 amino acid sequence together with its V-J genes. Clonal expansion, Shannon diversity and CDR3 relatedness were evaluated with VDJtools (CalcPairwiseDistances, ClusterSamples), while phylogenetic trees were built in CLCbio workbench. Clones with at least 8 unique UMIs were defined as expanded, with this threshold being based on coefficient-of-variation modelling across technical triplicates. Using fastp trimming at Q25 and MiXCR clonotype assembly, TCRdb reanalyzed the public sequencing data and kept in-frame beta chains. Each entry is one CDR3 protein sequence, shown with its most common DNA and genes. The authors' filters were not applied to this entry. The sample yields around 37,000 distinct CDR3 sequences; 3% to 3.5% were counted once. Jointly, the top ten make up around 7.7% of the sample.

Explained via the paper, the time point label denotes: longitudinal time-point 1 (baseline). For the unsorted PBMC libraries, 2 million PBMCs were stored in RNAlater at -80 degrees C until RNA extraction and were used to generate the libraries. Multiple sclerosis patients were enrolled in a US clinical protocol under which disease progression was evaluated by magnetic resonance imaging. Peripheral blood was subjected to Ficoll-Hypaque density gradient centrifugation to isolate PBMCs, which were then cryopreserved in liquid nitrogen. The trim is 3 bases for V and 6 bases for J, with a gap of 6 bases between the germline ends. Based on the germline V gene (reference sequence), the CDR1 and CDR2 sequences are DFQATT and SNEGSKA. The CDR3 numbers 11 residues from cysteine through phenylalanine. Left in the record is the CDR3 DNA by itself, 33 bases read in frame from the first base. Study-level results and caveats: TCR clonal expansion was highest in HAM/TSP patients and lowest in MS patients, with MS patients falling below even healthy controls. No association of the MS cluster with clinical or MRI features was observed, and the need for larger cohorts was stated by the authors. In phylogenetic analysis, the repertoires of 18 of 34 MS patients grouped into a cluster of related CDR3 sequences, which suggests a possible signature at the repertoire level. Expanded clones from different subjects shared no identical CDR3 amino acid sequences, which suggests that TCR-beta repertoires were private in all groups.

Material: PBMCs. This clonotype was sampled from a woman aged 55 to 70 with multiple sclerosis. The chain is encoded by TRBV20-1 joined to TRBJ2-1; no D gene is confidently identified. The nucleotides are TGCAGTGCTAGTCGACTCAATGAGCAGTTCTTC. Its product reads: CSASRLNEQFF.